The 14 T cell receptor beta chains below were found in one sample sequenced in a study of T cell changes during pregnancy in multiple sclerosis (dated by TCRdb to about 2019). The protocol used for the library was the immunoSEQ multiplex PCR assay. TCRdb mirrors the immuneACCESS table, restricted to in-frame sequences. Some clones are absent from its copies; in checked studies, under half trace to an unresolved V gene, and the reason for the others is unknown. A total of under 60,000 clones appear in this sample, roughly 94% of them only once. The top ten hold approximately 0.31% of the sample. The sample here was CD4+ T cells from peripheral blood mononuclear cells, taken in the third trimester of pregnancy. The receptor source for this set is a female donor with multiple sclerosis, enrolled in a pregnancy study.

The chain joins TRBV5-1 to TRBJ1-6; D is ambiguous. CDR1 SGHRS and CDR2 YFSETQ come from the germline V gene. This CDR3 region has 17 residues. With 1 base removed from V and 9 bases from J, the gap between germline ends came to 20 bases. CDR3 loop: CASSLNGLSGSSSPLHF. In DNA, the CDR3 is TGCGCCAGCAGCTTGAATGGATTGTCGGGGAGCAGTTCACCCCTCCACTTT.

This chain connects TRBV4-1 to TRBJ2-5, with D tentatively TRBD1 (5 bases). Germline V gene lookup returns CDR1 MGHRA and CDR2 YSYEKL. The CDR3 runs 16 residues. V lost 4 bases to trimming and J lost 2 bases, with 17 bases between them. The CDR3, as DNA: TGCGCCAGCAGCCTAAGTCCTCGCAGGGAACAAGAGACCCAGTACTTC. Its protein is CASSLSPRREQETQYF.

The chain uses TRBV5-6 and TRBJ1-1; D may be TRBD1 (6 bases). Germline loops: CDR1 SGHDT, CDR2 YYEEEE. The CDR3 has 17 residues. Trimming cost V 0 bases and J 0 bases, with 15 bases left between them. The CDR3 nucleotides are TGTGCCAGCAGCTTGGAGATTATGACAGGCATGAACACTGAAGCTTTCTTT. As protein: CASSLEIMTGMNTEAFF.

The rearrangement uses TRBV29-1 and TRBJ1-5, with 8 bases identical to TRBD1. Germline-derived CDR1 and CDR2 are SQVTM and ANQGSEA. Trimming took 5 bases from V and 5 from J; bases not matched to a gene: 5. This CDR3 has 13 residues. This CDR3 reads CSVRQGRDQPQHF. The CDR3 DNA follows: TGCAGCGTTAGACAGGGGCGAGATCAGCCCCAGCATTTT. The full variable domain, with the rest looked up from reference TRBV29-1 and TRBJ1-5, is SAVISQKPSRDICQRGTSLTIQCQVDSQVTMMFWYRQQPGQSLTLIATANQGSEATYESGFVIDKFPISRPNLTFSTLTVSNMSPEDSSIYLCSVRQGRDQPQHFGDGTRLSIL.

V and J are TRBV28 and TRBJ1-4; TRBD1 agrees at 10 bases. The J segment lost 4 bases and the V segment lost 3 bases, leaving 5 bases of the junction unmatched. Germline values: CDR1 MDHEN, CDR2 SYDVKM. This CDR3 is built from 16 residues. CDR3 protein: CASSLWDRGFNEKLFF. CDR3 nucleotides: TGTGCCAGCAGTTTGTGGGACAGGGGATTTAATGAAAAACTGTTTTTT.

J is TRBJ2-2 and V is TRBV28; 10 nucleotides line up with TRBD1. Germline assignment: CDR1 MDHEN and CDR2 SYDVKM. J gave up 6 bases and V 8 bases, and 9 bases lay outside the gene matches. The length of the CDR3 is 15 residues. The CDR3 region has the DNA TGTGCCAGCGTACTGACAGGGGGCGCGCCCGGGGAGCTGTTTTTT. This encodes CASVLTGGAPGELFF. Together with reference TRBV28 and TRBJ2-2, the CDR3 gives the full variable domain: DVKVTQSSRYLVKRTGEKVFLECVQDMDHENMFWYRQDPGLGLRLIYFSYDVKMKEKGDIPEGYSVSREKKERFSLILESASTNQTSMYLCASVLTGGAPGELFFGEGSRLTVL.

V and J are TRBV30 and TRBJ1-2; D is unresolved. CDR1 and CDR2 (germline): GTSNPN, SVGIG (reference sequence). V shed 0 bases and J shed 5 bases, with 10 bases lying between them. This CDR3 has 13 residues. CDR3 DNA sequence: TGTGCCTGGAGTGTTGGTGGCCCATATGGCTACACCTTC. Protein sequence: CAWSVGGPYGYTF. Combining the CDR3 with reference TRBV30 and TRBJ1-2 gives the whole variable domain SQTIHQWPATLVQPVGSPLSLECTVEGTSNPNLYWYRQAAGRGLQLLFYSVGIGQISSEVPQNLSASRPQDRQFILSSKKLLLSDSGFYLCAWSVGGPYGYTFGSGTRLTVV.

The CDR3 region has the DNA TGCGCCAGCAGCCAACAAGGACAGGGTGATGGCTACACCTTC. Translation gives CASSQQGQGDGYTF. This sequence joins TRBV4-1 and TRBJ1-2, with TRBD1 matching over 8 bases. V trimming: 2 bases; J trimming: 6 bases; junction bases outside the gene matches: 5. The V gene's germline CDR1 is MGHRA and CDR2 YSYEKL. The CDR3 covers 14 residues.

This clone has just one count. The chain combines TRBV7-9 with TRBJ1-4; D may be TRBD1 (6 bases). CDR1 is SEHNR and CDR2 is FQNEAQ in the germline V gene (reference sequence). The CDR3 length is 15 residues. Between the trimmed V and J ends, which lost 4 bases and 0 bases, there was a span of 9 bases. The CDR3 nucleotides read TGTGCCAGCAGCTCGAGGACAGCAACTAATGAAAAACTGTTTTTT. This translates into CASSSRTATNEKLFF.

This clone came up a few times. The chain employs TRBV29-1 and TRBJ1-1; weak D call: TRBD1 (6 bases). V dropped 7 bases and J dropped 1 base, with 13 bases sitting between them. The CDR3 loop spans 13 amino acids. The germline CDR1 and CDR2 sequences are SQVTM and ANQGSEA. The chain's CDR3 is CSARGGANTEAFF. The CDR3 DNA reads as TGCAGCGCCCGGGGGGGGGCGAACACTGAAGCTTTCTTT.

V and J are TRBV2 and TRBJ1-4, with 9 bases lining up with TRBD1. The V gene's germline CDR1 is SNHLY and CDR2 FYNNEI. With 6 bases clipped from V and 7 bases from J, the junction kept 3 bases outside the gene matches. The CDR3 contains 13 residues. The CDR3 sequence: CASRRDRAEKLFF. The CDR3 DNA follows: TGTGCCAGCAGGAGGGACAGGGCTGAAAAACTGTTTTTT.

The chain links TRBV5-4 to TRBJ2-5, with 9 bases matching TRBD2. The CDR3 has 15 amino acids. In germline, CDR1 is SGHNT, CDR2 YYREEE (reference sequence). V lost 4 bases and J lost 5; bases outside the gene matches: 9. CDR3 amino acids: CASSPRGGNGETQYF. The CDR3 nucleotides read TGTGCCAGCAGCCCGCGGGGGGGGAACGGGGAGACCCAGTACTTC. Combining the CDR3 with reference TRBV5-4 and TRBJ2-5 gives the whole variable domain ETGVTQSPTHLIKTRGQQVTLRCSSQSGHNTVSWYQQALGQGPQFIFQYYREEENGRGNFPPRFSGLQFPNYSSELNVNALELDDSALYLCASSPRGGNGETQYFGPGTRLLVL.

The chain joins TRBV6-4 to TRBJ2-3, with D tentatively TRBD2 (5 bases). Germline CDR1 MRHNA, CDR2 SNTAGT. Trimming took off 5 bases at V and 1 base at J, with 16 bases between the two ends. CDR3 size: 16 residues. The CDR3 is CASSPDSRPRTDTQYF. DNA for the CDR3: TGTGCCAGCAGTCCGGACTCCCGCCCTCGCACAGATACGCAGTATTTT.

V is TRBV7-8 and J is TRBJ2-1, with TRBD2 identical over 11 bases. CDR1 SGHVS and CDR2 FQNEAQ come from the germline V gene. This CDR3 contains 18 residues. V shed 2 bases and J 6 bases; nucleotides not matched to a gene: 12. The CDR3, as DNA: TGTGCCAGCAGCTTATCCCGGCCCCGACTAGCGGGACCCAATGAGCAGTTCTTC. It encodes CASSLSRPRLAGPNEQFF.